This T cell receptor beta chain is from a study of neoadjuvant anti-PD-1 for oral cavity cancer. Across the whole study: Patients without progression received a fourth nivolumab dose around day 43, then surgical resection on days 50-56.

The time point here: after neoadjuvant nivolumab, at surgical resection. Study outcomes and limitations: With a few patients per group, TCR findings need larger cohorts. PBMC Gini-index clonality exceeded responders' in non-responders post-nivolumab.

Six replicates per PBMC sample, mostly from 400 to 500 ng of genomic DNA. Clones were sequenced by immunoSEQ multiplex PCR, and TCRdb holds only the in-frame ones, with some missing. The table has 14,000 or so clones, 70% to 85% seen once. Notes on this clone: Antigen specificity is unknown.

The CDR3 has 14 residues. Trimming cost V 6 bases and J 7 bases, with 16 bases left between them. Germline CDR1 SGHRS, CDR2 YFSETQ. The clonotype comes from a person between 40 and 85 years old with oral cavity squamous cell carcinoma. The genes are TRBV5-1 and TRBJ2-2, with D perhaps TRBD1 (6 bases). The specimen was PBMCs, collected after nivolumab (anti-PD-1) treatment. The CDR3 region has the DNA TGCGCCAGCAAGTTCACAGGGCGAGGCGGGGAGCTGTTTTTT. It yields the protein CASKFTGRGGELFF. Combining the CDR3 with reference TRBV5-1 and TRBJ2-2 gives the whole variable domain KAGVTQTPRYLIKTRGQQVTLSCSPISGHRSVSWYQQTPGQGLQFLFEYFSETQRNKGNFPGRFSGRQFSNSRSEMNVSTLELGDSALYLCASKFTGRGGELFFGEGSRLTVL.